This TCR beta chain was recorded in a study of T cells in women clearing cervical HPV infection. For the study at large: HLA type stays a possible confounder, typing being limited.

As to this clone: The CDR3 is cut off 3 residues early in the read; its end comes from the germline J gene.

This CDR3 region has 13 residues. V was cut by 1 base and J by 2 bases, with 6 bases left in between. Germline assignment: CDR1 SGHTA and CDR2 FQGNSA. Profiling relied on immunoSEQ multiplex PCR, and the TCRdb table lists in-frame clones only, not all of them. The data include approximately 31,000 clones; the top ten clones carry nearly 7%. The genes are TRBV7-2 and TRBJ2-7; D not certain. Sequencing was performed on blood buffy coat. The receptor was isolated from a woman between 18 and 69 years old with a cervical HPV16 infection that either progressed to CIN3+ or cleared (not recorded which). The CDR3 bases that were read are TGTGCCAGCAGCTTAGGTGTCACCTACGAG. This encodes CASSLGVTYE. The CDR3 in full is CASSLGVTYEQYF.